This T cell receptor beta chain was sequenced during a study of Ad26.COV2.S vaccination and SARS-CoV-2 variants. Study-level findings and limits: Estimates derived from TCR breadth and depth analyses may have underestimated total T cell responses. Participants in the vaccine arm had higher spike-specific TCR breadth; placebo recipients had lower.

Noted treatment: 19 received Ad26.COV2.S at low or high dose, single or two shots; a few received placebo; per-sample allocation not given. It was on day 63 after the first vaccine or placebo injection that samples were taken. Sequenced by immunoSEQ multiplex PCR; TCRdb stores in-frame clones only, minus some. The sample includes approximately 350,000 clones, approximately 83% of them seen just once. With respect to this clone: Its antigen is still unknown.

V gave up 8 bases and J gave up 12 bases; unmatched junction bases: 10. The CDR3 sequence is 13 residues long. The germline gives CDR1 SNHLY, CDR2 FYNNEI. This receptor was taken from a person aged 18 to 59 who received the Ad26.COV2.S COVID-19 vaccine or a placebo. J is TRBJ2-1 and V is TRBV2, with 10 bases that match TRBD2. The specimen comprised peripheral blood, sampled in a trial of Ad26.COV2.S vaccine versus placebo. This chain's CDR3 is CASQREGHFGQFF. CDR3 coding DNA: TGTGCCAGCCAGCGGGAGGGTCATTTTGGGCAGTTCTTC.